Listed below are T cell receptor beta chains from one sample, sequenced in a study of tumor-infiltrating lymphocytes in primary liver carcinoma. A single record per CDR3 protein comes from TCRdb applying MiXCR to the multiplex PCR reads. In the table there are nearly 200,000 distinct CDR3 sequences, less than 75% of which are singletons. Specimen: peripheral blood. The source is a woman between 55 and 75 years old with primary liver carcinoma and hepatitis B virus infection. The CDR3 runs from the conserved cysteine through the conserved F or W. The order of the fields is D gene, CDR3 length, J gene, clone size, V gene, CDR3 protein, CDR3 DNA. D genes are given only for firm matches. The size of a clone is reported for some rows only, either as once, few or many, or as a class for expanded clones.

d_gene: .; len: 14; j_gene: TRBJ2-1; abundance: many; v_gene: TRBV13; CDR3aa: CASSRPGRVGEQFF; CDR3nt: TGTGCCAGCAGCCGACCAGGACGTGTTGGTGAGCAGTTCTTC
d_gene: .; len: 16; j_gene: TRBJ1-2; abundance: .; v_gene: TRBV28; CDR3aa: CASSLSWPWGTYGYTF; CDR3nt: TGTGCCAGCAGTTTATCTTGGCCGTGGGGGACTTATGGCTACACCTTC
d_gene: TRBD2; len: 16; j_gene: TRBJ2-1; abundance: .; v_gene: TRBV30; CDR3aa: CAWGRLGLADYNEQFF; CDR3nt: TGTGCCTGGGGGCGCTTAGGGCTAGCGGACTACAATGAGCAGTTCTTC
d_gene: .; len: 12; j_gene: TRBJ2-4; abundance: .; v_gene: TRBV12-3/TRBV12-4; CDR3aa: CASSLVWGAQHF; CDR3nt: TGTGCCAGTAGTTTAGTGTGGGGGGCTCAGCACTTC
d_gene: .; len: 13; j_gene: TRBJ2-5; abundance: many; v_gene: TRBV29-1; CDR3aa: CSVGTVVQETQYF; CDR3nt: TGCAGCGTCGGGACCGTAGTACAAGAGACCCAGTACTTC
d_gene: .; len: 13; j_gene: TRBJ2-5; abundance: .; v_gene: TRBV11-2; CDR3aa: CGSSVESKGTRYF; CDR3nt: TGTGGCAGCAGCGTAGAATCCAAGGGGACCCGGTACTTC
d_gene: .; len: 13; j_gene: TRBJ2-1; abundance: few; v_gene: TRBV10-3; CDR3aa: CAISESEDNEQFF; CDR3nt: TGTGCCATCAGTGAGTCGGAGGACAATGAGCAGTTCTTC
d_gene: TRBD2; len: 13; j_gene: TRBJ2-3; abundance: .; v_gene: TRBV11-2; CDR3aa: CVSSFGRLDTRYF; CDR3nt: TGTGTCAGCAGCTTCGGGAGGCTAGATACGCGGTACTTT
d_gene: TRBD2; len: 16; j_gene: TRBJ2-5; abundance: .; v_gene: TRBV4-2; CDR3aa: CASSQDLTSGSETQNF; CDR3nt: TGTGCCAGTAGCCAAGATTTAACTAGCGGGAGTGAGACCCAGAACTTC
d_gene: .; len: 13; j_gene: TRBJ2-7; abundance: .; v_gene: TRBV5-4; CDR3aa: CACSLVSGYEQYF; CDR3nt: TGTGCCTGCAGCTTGGTTTCCGGTTACGAGCAGTACTTC
d_gene: TRBD2; len: 16; j_gene: TRBJ2-3; abundance: .; v_gene: TRBV11-3; CDR3aa: CASSLGLAGPTDTEYF; CDR3nt: TGTGCCAGCAGCTTAGGCCTAGCGGGACCCACAGACACGGAGTATTTT
d_gene: .; len: 10; j_gene: TRBJ1-5; abundance: .; v_gene: TRBV28; CDR3aa: CATQGQPQHF; CDR3nt: TGTGCCACCCAGGGTCAGCCCCAGCATTTT
d_gene: .; len: 12; j_gene: TRBJ2-5; abundance: medium-sized; v_gene: TRBV11-1; CDR3aa: CASSNRGQTQYF; CDR3nt: TGTGCCAGCAGCAACCGGGGGCAGACCCAGTACTTC
d_gene: TRBD2; len: 18; j_gene: TRBJ2-3; abundance: .; v_gene: TRBV13; CDR3aa: CASSLAGTSGIRTDTQYF; CDR3nt: TGTGCCAGCAGCTTAGCGGGGACTAGCGGGATTCGCACAGATACGCAGTATTTT
d_gene: .; len: 17; j_gene: TRBJ1-4; abundance: .; v_gene: TRBV12-3/TRBV12-4; CDR3aa: CASSLENLHGREEKLFF; CDR3nt: TGTGCCAGCAGCTTGGAAAATTTACATGGGAGGGAAGAAAAACTGTTTTTT
d_gene: .; len: 15; j_gene: TRBJ2-7; abundance: few; v_gene: TRBV7-8; CDR3aa: CASSSPRTGYYEQYF; CDR3nt: TGTGCTAGCAGCTCGCCACGAACGGGGTACTACGAGCAGTACTTC
d_gene: TRBD1; len: 16; j_gene: TRBJ2-1; abundance: .; v_gene: TRBV7-9; CDR3aa: CASSSGQPRSYNEQFF; CDR3nt: TGTGCCAGCAGCTCGGGACAGCCGAGAAGCTACAATGAGCAGTTCTTC
d_gene: .; len: 13; j_gene: TRBJ2-1; abundance: .; v_gene: TRBV20-1; CDR3aa: CSAGGGLLGEQFF; CDR3nt: TGCAGTGCTGGAGGTGGCCTCCTCGGGGAGCAGTTCTTC
d_gene: TRBD1; len: 15; j_gene: TRBJ2-5; abundance: .; v_gene: TRBV5-5; CDR3aa: CASSSAGTGQETQYF; CDR3nt: TGTGCCAGCAGCTCAGCCGGGACAGGCCAAGAGACCCAGTACTTC
d_gene: TRBD2; len: 13; j_gene: TRBJ2-3; abundance: few; v_gene: TRBV6-5; CDR3aa: CASRLSTSLSRYF; CDR3nt: TGTGCCAGCAGGTTGTCGACTAGCTTGTCGCGGTATTTT
d_gene: .; len: 13; j_gene: TRBJ1-1; abundance: .; v_gene: TRBV12-3/TRBV12-4; CDR3aa: CASSLRVNTEAFF; CDR3nt: TGTGCCAGCAGTTTAAGGGTGAACACTGAAGCTTTCTTT
d_gene: .; len: 14; j_gene: TRBJ2-1; abundance: once; v_gene: TRBV11-2; CDR3aa: CTSSPVVPRETQFF; CDR3nt: TGTACCAGCAGCCCCGTGGTCCCCCGGGAGACCCAGTTCTTC
d_gene: .; len: 13; j_gene: TRBJ1-6; abundance: few; v_gene: TRBV11-2; CDR3aa: CASSLDPGLPLHF; CDR3nt: TGTGCCAGCAGCTTAGATCCTGGCTTACCCCTCCACTTT
d_gene: TRBD2; len: 15; j_gene: TRBJ2-5; abundance: .; v_gene: TRBV11-3; CDR3aa: CASSFEAGDWETLCF; CDR3nt: TGTGCCAGCAGCTTCGAGGCGGGAGATTGGGAGACCCTGTGCTTC
d_gene: .; len: 12; j_gene: TRBJ2-7; abundance: many; v_gene: TRBV10-3; CDR3aa: CAVASLTYEQYF; CDR3nt: TGTGCCGTTGCGTCCCTTACCTACGAGCAGTACTTC